These T cell receptor beta chains were read from a single sample in a study of cytomegalovirus exposure and HLA in healthy donors. Sequenced by immunoSEQ multiplex PCR; TCRdb stores in-frame clones only, minus some. The sample has about 150,000 clones, approximately 84% seen once. Sequencing used PBMCs. These receptors were collected from a girl between 5 and 17 years old in good health and CMV-seropositive. Each CDR3 is given with its conserved first and last residue. D genes are given only for firm matches. Expanded clones get a size class; other rows say once, few or many, or leave the size out.

j_call d_call clone_size v_call cdr3_aa cdr3_nt
TRBJ2-1 - - TRBV9 CASSVDTGFQFF TGTGCCAGCAGCGTAGACACAGGGTTTCAGTTCTTC
TRBJ2-1 - - TRBV5-1 CASSLWGINNEQFF TGCGCCAGCAGCTTGTGGGGCATTAACAATGAGCAGTTCTTC
TRBJ2-1 TRBD2 - TRBV9 CASSASGGHNEQFF TGTGCCAGCAGTGCTAGCGGGGGGCACAATGAGCAGTTCTTC
TRBJ2-3 TRBD1 - TRBV6-1 CASSGPTGNRVDTQYF TGTGCCAGCAGTGGTCCGACAGGGAATAGAGTGGATACGCAGTATTTT
TRBJ2-2 TRBD1 - TRBV19 CASSTQGAINTGELFF TGTGCCAGTAGTACACAGGGGGCTATCAACACCGGGGAGCTGTTTTTT
TRBJ1-5 TRBD1 - TRBV4-1 CASSPSPAGGGQPQHF TGCGCCAGCAGCCCTAGCCCTGCAGGGGGTGGTCAGCCCCAGCATTTT
TRBJ1-2 - - TRBV4-1 CASSPEQNYGYTF TGCGCCAGCAGCCCCGAACAGAACTATGGCTACACCTTC
TRBJ2-2 TRBD1 - TRBV7-8 CASSLNRNRDSANTGELFF TGTGCCAGCAGCTTAAATCGAAACCGGGACAGCGCGAACACCGGGGAGCTGTTTTTT
TRBJ1-3 - - TRBV5-1 CASRFGLLSGNTIYF TGCGCCAGCAGATTCGGACTTCTCTCTGGAAACACCATATATTTT
TRBJ2-1 TRBD2 - TRBV6-1 CASKGLPTYNEQFF TGTGCCAGCAAGGGACTACCTACCTACAATGAGCAGTTCTTC
TRBJ1-1 - once TRBV20-1 CSASRDTEAFF TGCAGTGCTAGTCGAGACACTGAAGCTTTCTTT
TRBJ1-4 TRBD1 - TRBV9 CASCGTAREKLFF TGTGCCAGCTGTGGGACAGCCAGGGAAAAACTGTTTTTT
TRBJ1-2 TRBD1 - TRBV19 CASSFSGTAEVYGYTF TGTGCCAGTAGTTTCTCCGGGACAGCCGAGGTCTATGGCTACACCTTC
TRBJ1-4 TRBD1 - TRBV12-5 CASGTDRAGEKLFF TGTGCTAGTGGCACGGACAGGGCAGGGGAAAAACTGTTTTTT
TRBJ2-7 - - TRBV6-1 CASSELSLMFAYEQYF TGTGCCAGCAGTGAGTTGTCCCTGATGTTCGCCTACGAGCAGTACTTC
TRBJ2-1 - - TRBV5-1 CASSPVGTSYNEQFF TGCGCCAGCAGCCCGGTTGGTACCTCCTACAATGAGCAGTTCTTC
TRBJ1-2 TRBD1 - TRBV11-2 CASSSRTGSYGYTF TGTGCCAGCAGCTCGAGGACAGGGAGCTATGGCTACACCTTC
TRBJ2-5 - - TRBV7-2 CASSLWSRQGTQYF TGTGCCAGCAGCTTATGGTCGCGTCAGGGGACCCAGTACTTC
TRBJ1-5 - - TRBV30 CAWSTGKLPQHF TGTGCCTGGAGCACAGGAAAGCTGCCCCAGCATTTT
TRBJ1-1 - - TRBV6-5 CASSYSRATEAFF TGTGCCAGCAGTTACTCGAGGGCCACTGAAGCTTTCTTT
TRBJ2-5 TRBD2 - TRBV7-7 CASSPRTSGGGETQYF TGTGCTAGCAGTCCTCGGACTAGCGGGGGCGGGGAGACCCAGTACTTC
TRBJ1-2 TRBD1 once TRBV27 CASSLGQGLIYGYTF TGTGCCAGCTCCCTCGGACAGGGCCTCATTTATGGCTACACCTTC
TRBJ1-2 - - TRBV28 CASSRAGKVNYGYTF TGTGCCAGCAGTAGGGCGGGAAAGGTTAACTATGGCTACACCTTC
TRBJ2-5 TRBD2 - TRBV5-1 CASSLGLAGESWETQYF TGCGCCAGCAGCTTGGGACTAGCGGGGGAGAGTTGGGAGACCCAGTACTTC
TRBJ2-7 - few TRBV9 CASSPRGSVVADNSYEQYF TGTGCCAGCAGCCCACGAGGTAGCGTGGTAGCGGATAACTCCTACGAGCAGTACTTC
TRBJ1-1 - - TRBV7-9 CASRSRWGDTEAFF TGTGCCAGCAGGTCTCGTTGGGGGGACACTGAAGCTTTCTTT
TRBJ1-4 - - TRBV30 CAWSVDARGGREKLFF TGTGCCTGGAGTGTAGACGCGAGGGGGGGGAGAGAAAAACTGTTTTTT
TRBJ2-2 TRBD1 - TRBV6-4 CASRGQGNTGELFF TGTGCCAGCAGGGGACAGGGGAACACCGGGGAGCTGTTTTTT
TRBJ1-1 TRBD1 - TRBV19 CASSQDRVSTEAFF TGTGCCAGTAGTCAAGACAGGGTGTCCACTGAAGCTTTCTTT
TRBJ2-1 - - TRBV21-1 CASRGDVSYNEQFF TGTGCCAGCAGGGGAGACGTATCCTACAATGAGCAGTTCTTC
TRBJ1-1 - - TRBV9 CASSVAVQGRTEAFF TGTGCCAGCAGCGTAGCAGTACAGGGACGCACTGAAGCTTTCTTT
TRBJ2-5 - - TRBV9 CASSARDRRQETQYF TGTGCCAGCAGCGCTCGAGACAGGCGCCAAGAGACCCAGTACTTC
TRBJ1-2 - - TRBV4-2 CASSQDRGQGFGYTF TGTGCCAGCAGCCAAGATAGGGGTCAGGGGTTTGGCTACACCTTC
TRBJ1-3 TRBD1 - TRBV5-1 CASSPIRGNEGNTIYF TGCGCCAGCAGCCCGATCAGGGGGAACGAGGGAAACACCATATATTTT
TRBJ2-7 TRBD1 - TRBV19 CASSISGTGVRYEQYF TGTGCCAGTAGTATCTCCGGGACAGGGGTGCGGTACGAGCAGTACTTC
TRBJ1-2 - - TRBV7-4 CASSSRVLGYTF TGTGCCAGCAGCTCCAGGGTACTCGGCTACACCTTC
TRBJ1-2 TRBD1 - TRBV7-4 CASSLASPARGRRDYGYTF TGTGCCAGCAGCTTAGCAAGCCCGGCCAGGGGGCGCAGAGACTATGGCTACACCTTC
TRBJ1-1 TRBD1 once TRBV6-6 CAMGDRGEAFF TGTGCCATGGGGGACAGGGGAGAAGCTTTCTTT
TRBJ1-5 - - TRBV11-2 CASSLGRGSNQPQHF TGTGCCAGCAGCTTAGGGCGAGGGAGCAATCAGCCCCAGCATTTT
TRBJ2-7 TRBD1 - TRBV5-1 CASSLDRLGEQYF TGCGCCAGCAGCCTGGACAGGCTCGGGGAGCAGTACTTC
TRBJ2-2 - - TRBV9 CASSVRGGLTGELFF TGTGCCAGCAGCGTAAGAGGGGGTCTCACCGGGGAGCTGTTTTTT
TRBJ1-2 - - TRBV6-6 CASSYSLRLSGYTF TGTGCCAGCAGTTACTCCCTCCGTTTATCTGGCTACACCTTC
TRBJ1-1 TRBD1 - TRBV30 CAWSAWDRANTEAFF TGTGCCTGGAGTGCCTGGGACAGGGCTAACACTGAAGCTTTCTTT
TRBJ2-2 - - TRBV6-4 CASSDSSGGNGELFF TGTGCCAGCAGTGACTCATCAGGGGGGAACGGGGAGCTGTTTTTT
TRBJ1-4 TRBD1 once TRBV27 CASGQVSEKLFF TGTGCCAGCGGACAGGTTTCTGAAAAACTGTTTTTT
TRBJ2-7 - - TRBV6-5 CAGSYGQTVTKQYF TGTGCCGGCAGTTATGGTCAGACTGTTACGAAGCAGTACTTC
TRBJ2-1 - - TRBV4-2 CASSQPGELDEQFF TGTGCCAGCAGCCAACCCGGGGAGCTGGATGAGCAGTTCTTC
TRBJ1-1 - - TRBV5-8 CASSLRVTEAFF TGTGCCAGCAGCTTGAGAGTCACTGAAGCTTTCTTT
TRBJ2-3 - - TRBV9 CASSSYRAGSTDTQYF TGTGCCAGCAGCTCGTACCGGGCAGGGTCGACAGATACGCAGTATTTT
TRBJ1-1 - few TRBV15 CATSRSPLYRRNTEAFF TGTGCCACCAGCAGATCCCCTCTATACAGGCGGAACACTGAAGCTTTCTTT
TRBJ1-3 TRBD1 - TRBV7-9 CSSSPPDRVPAGNTIYF TGTTCCAGCAGCCCCCCGGACAGGGTCCCGGCTGGAAACACCATATATTTT
TRBJ1-2 - - TRBV16 CASSQSKGENGYTF TGTGCCAGCAGCCAATCGAAAGGGGAAAATGGCTACACCTTC
TRBJ1-2 - - TRBV2 CASKILPAGKTGWDGYTF TGTGCCAGCAAAATTCTCCCTGCCGGGAAGACGGGGTGGGATGGCTACACCTTC
TRBJ2-7 - - TRBV6-5 CASSYSPGSYEQYF TGTGCCAGCAGTTATTCCCCCGGCTCCTACGAGCAGTACTTC
TRBJ2-1 TRBD2 - TRBV11-2 CASSTYSGGSYNEQFF TGTGCCAGCAGCACCTATAGCGGGGGGTCTTACAATGAGCAGTTCTTC